This TCR beta chain was sequenced during a study of blood T cell repertoires in COVID-19 (dated by TCRdb to about 2020). The study in broad terms: The collaborator samples originated in the United States, Italy and Spain and spanned the acute and convalescent phases of COVID-19. The repertoires were released in a freely available public database intended as a resource for research on the immune response to SARS-CoV-2. Samples came from the ongoing ImmuneRACE study (first 160 participants) plus 1,254 subjects from 6 global collaborators. Sample metadata almost always included a de-identified subject ID, COVID-19 status, age in years and sex. Where available, HLA class I and class II types were obtained from metadata supplied by the sample provider rather than from assay-based typing. The dataset comprised deeply sampled blood TCRbeta repertoires from subjects exposed to, actively infected with, or recovered from COVID-19. The material from the prospective study consisted of cDNA or gDNA derived from T cells, B-cell-depleted T cells, or PBMCs.

Each collaborating institution followed its own protocols to collect whole blood in K2EDTA tubes. Collaborator samples were shipped for TCRbeta analysis as frozen whole blood, isolated PBMCs, or DNA extracted from either sample type. General findings and caveats noted by the study authors: Clinical and demographic metadata were provided uncurated, with the amount varying by source and participant.

In its sample, this clone was seen a few times. Its antigen is still unknown. Base-call qualities are not available, and no considerably larger clone is one nucleotide away. Per the germline V gene, KGHDR is the CDR1 and SFDVKD is the CDR2. Ends trimmed: V by 4 bases, J by 8 bases; bases unmatched to a gene: 21. From its cysteine to its phenylalanine, the CDR3 spans 19 amino acids. Of the read, only the CDR3 DNA is kept; its 57 bases are in frame from base 1. TCRbeta CDR3 regions were amplified from genomic DNA using the immunoSEQ Assay, a bias-controlled multiplex PCR. Per the authors' processing: The number of nucleated cells in each sample was estimated by amplification of reference gene primers within the assay. To quantify the absolute abundance of each unique TCRbeta CDR3 rearrangement, sequence reads were collapsed and filtered. For each sample, productive Simpson clonality was calculated as the square root of Simpson's diversity index over productive rearrangements. TCRdb carries this immuneACCESS record with in-frame sequences only. Its versions omit some clonotypes, under half of them owing to an unresolved V gene in the studies checked, with the rest unexplained. V and J calls and clone size are copied from that table; D and trimming were computed from the DNA. The sample table holds 650,000 to 800,000 clones, of which approximately 90% were seen once. Over 0.2% of the sample rests with the top ten.

This receptor chain uses TRBV24-1 and TRBJ2-1, with 8 bases aligning to TRBD1. The sequenced sample consisted of peripheral blood. This clonotype originated in a woman aged 18-29 years with acute or convalescent COVID-19. The encoded CDR3 is CATSDPSGGVGGKIDEQFF. In nucleotide form, the sequence is TGTGCCACCAGTGACCCTTCAGGGGGCGTTGGAGGTAAAATCGATGAGCAGTTCTTC.